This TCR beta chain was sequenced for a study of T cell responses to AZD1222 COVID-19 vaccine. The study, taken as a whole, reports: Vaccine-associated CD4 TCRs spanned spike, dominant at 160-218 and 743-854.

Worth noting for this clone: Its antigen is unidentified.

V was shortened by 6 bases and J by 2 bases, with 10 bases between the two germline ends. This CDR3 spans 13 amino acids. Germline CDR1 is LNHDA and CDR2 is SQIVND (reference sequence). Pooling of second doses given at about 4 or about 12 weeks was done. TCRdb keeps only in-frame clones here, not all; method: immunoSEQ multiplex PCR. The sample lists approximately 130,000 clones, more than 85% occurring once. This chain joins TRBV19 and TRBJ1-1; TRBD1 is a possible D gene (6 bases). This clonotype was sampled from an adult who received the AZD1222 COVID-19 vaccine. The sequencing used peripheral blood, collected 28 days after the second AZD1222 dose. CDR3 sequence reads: CASRRTANTEAFF. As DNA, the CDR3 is TGTGCCAGTAGACGGACAGCTAACACTGAAGCTTTCTTT.